Below are 13 T cell receptor beta chains sequenced from a single sample in a study of T cells in localized non-small cell lung cancer. Method: immunoSEQ multiplex PCR; TCRdb's copy keeps in-frame clones and lacks some. The sample has approximately 65,000 clones, roughly 80% seen once. Material: PBMCs, obtained before any cancer treatment. These receptors all come from a man aged 40 to 75 with stage II lung adenocarcinoma.

The chain carries TRBV19 and TRBJ2-7; a possible D gene is TRBD2 (6 bases). Germline V gene data show CDR1 as LNHDA and CDR2 as SQIVND (reference sequence). The length of the CDR3 is 15 residues. V lost 10 bases and J lost 3, with 22 bases in between. The CDR3 nucleotides read TGTGCCACCAAGCCAACGGGCGACGGGGGCTACGAGCAGTACTTC. Translating gives CATKPTGDGGYEQYF.

The chain carries TRBV19 and TRBJ1-2, with D unclear. Trimming removed 3 bases from V and 4 bases from J, with 12 bases in between. Germline V CDR1 and CDR2: LNHDA, SQIVND (reference sequence). The CDR3 runs 14 residues. CDR3 coding DNA: TGTGCCAGTAGTATGAAGGCAGGCTCCTATGGCTACACCTTC. Its protein product is CASSMKAGSYGYTF.

The genes are TRBV27 and TRBJ2-5; possible D gene TRBD1, 6 bases. The germline V gene has CDR1 MNHEY and CDR2 SMNVEV (reference sequence). The CDR3 has 14 amino acids. Between the trimmed V and J ends, which lost 5 bases and 5 bases, there was a span of 15 bases. In nucleotides, the CDR3 is TGTGCCAGCAGTCCGTCCCTAAGGGGGGAGACCCAGTACTTC. This gives the protein CASSPSLRGETQYF.

This clone was seen a few times. The V gene is TRBV7-8, the J gene TRBJ2-1, with D possibly TRBD2 on 5 matching bases. Per the germline V gene, CDR1 is SGHVS and CDR2 is FQNEAQ. V lost 6 bases and J lost 8, with 20 bases in between. The CDR3 has 15 amino acids. CDR3 coding DNA: TGTGCCAGCAGAGAGGGTAGTGTGCTTCACGATGAGCAGTTCTTC. Its translation: CASREGSVLHDEQFF.

This clone was found once. This chain uses TRBV6-1 with TRBJ2-5, with TRBD1 matching 7 bases. The germline V gene encodes CDR1 MNHNS and CDR2 SASEGT. This CDR3 is 16 amino acids long. The J segment lost 2 bases and the V segment lost 4 bases, leaving 10 bases of the junction unmatched. CDR3 region: CASSGDRVGRQETQYF. In DNA form, the CDR3 reads TGTGCCAGCAGTGGAGACAGGGTGGGTCGGCAAGAGACCCAGTACTTC.

This clone is a singleton in its sample. This chain connects TRBV9 to TRBJ2-7; 9 bases are shared with TRBD2. V gave up 4 bases and J gave up 2 bases; unmatched junction bases: 4. Germline assignment: CDR1 SGDLS and CDR2 YYNGEE. The CDR3 contains 14 residues. CDR3 in amino acids: CASSPAGGAYEQYF. CDR3 nucleotides: TGTGCCAGCAGCCCTGCGGGGGGGGCCTACGAGCAGTACTTC.

This clone was seen once. The J gene is TRBJ1-1, the V gene TRBV5-1, with TRBD1 as a possible D gene (5 bases). Trimming removed 2 bases from V and 1 base from J, with 6 bases in between. Germline loops: CDR1 SGHRS, CDR2 YFSETQ. This CDR3 is 13 amino acids long. CDR3 in amino acids: CASSFGQNTEAFF. The CDR3 nucleotides read TGCGCCAGCAGCTTCGGACAGAACACTGAAGCTTTCTTT.

The gene calls are TRBV7-2 and TRBJ1-1; D is possibly TRBD1 (5 bases). This CDR3 contains 14 residues. Trimming shortened V by 5 bases and J by 7 bases, and 17 bases separated the two germline ends. The V gene's germline CDR1 is SGHTA and CDR2 FQGNSA. CDR3 DNA: TGTGCCAGCAGCCACTCGACTGGGGGATTTGAAGCTTTCTTT. Translated, it gives CASSHSTGGFEAFF.

The chain is built from TRBV6-6 and TRBJ2-1, with 7 bases that match TRBD1. With V trimmed by 6 bases and J by 1 base, 6 bases remained unmatched. The CDR3 loop spans 15 amino acids. Germline CDR1 and CDR2: MNHNY and SVGAGI (reference sequence). DNA for the CDR3: TGTGCCAGCAGCCGACAGGGTTCTTCCTACAATGAGCAGTTCTTC. This translates into CASSRQGSSYNEQFF.

The gene calls are TRBV5-5 and TRBJ1-5; D might be TRBD1 (6 bases). Trimming pared 6 bases from V and 1 base from J, leaving 14 bases between. The CDR3 has 15 residues. The germline V gene encodes CDR1 SGHKS and CDR2 YYEKEE (reference sequence). The CDR3 loop reads CASTPQDSSNQPQHF. CDR3 bases: TGTGCCAGCACGCCTCAGGACAGCAGCAATCAGCCCCAGCATTTT. Full variable domain (rest looked up from reference TRBV5-5 and TRBJ1-5): DAGVTQSPTHLIKTRGQQVTLRCSPISGHKSVSWYQQVLGQGPQFIFQYYEKEERGRGNFPDRFSARQFPNYSSELNVNALLLGDSALYLCASTPQDSSNQPQHFGDGTRLSIL.

The rearrangement links TRBV30 to TRBJ1-2; D gene ambiguous. This CDR3 contains 13 residues. Trimming cost V 7 bases and J 4 bases, with 16 bases left between them. The germline gives CDR1 GTSNPN, CDR2 SVGIG (reference sequence). Written as DNA, the CDR3 is TGTGCCTTCCGGAACCCGGGAGGCTATGGCTACACCTTC. It specifies CAFRNPGGYGYTF.

This clone has a single count. The chain uses TRBV27 and TRBJ1-1; D remains ambiguous. In germline, CDR1 is MNHEY, CDR2 SMNVEV (reference sequence). The CDR3 length is 17 residues. The germline V and J ends were trimmed by 0 bases and 0 bases, with 14 bases remaining between them. The CDR3, as DNA: TGTGCCAGCAGTTTATCAATTGGCTTGGGAGTGAACACTGAAGCTTTCTTT. Residues: CASSLSIGLGVNTEAFF.

The genes are TRBV19 and TRBJ2-1; 13 bases fit TRBD2. The CDR3 covers 18 residues. Germline assignment: CDR1 LNHDA and CDR2 SQIVND (reference sequence). Unmatched junction bases numbered 13, after V lost 5 bases and J lost 6 bases. The CDR3 bases are TGTGCCAGTAGTTCCTGGGGACTAGCGGGAACCCTTGGCAATGAGCAGTTCTTC. This sequence encodes CASSSWGLAGTLGNEQFF.